This TCR beta chain comes out of a study of blood T cells in healthy people across ages. Together with a sample-barcoded 5' primer, a J-beta primer mix was included in a second PCR lasting about 7 to 11 cycles. Each cDNA molecule, via a template-switch adaptor with 12 random nucleotides, was tagged. TCRdb fed the 5' RACE reads into MiXCR, producing one record per CDR3 protein. This repertoire shows some 900,000 distinct CDR3 sequences, around 49% found once; its top ten account for around 15%. The CDR3 runs to 18 residues. From germline, CDR1 is SGHTA and CDR2 FQGNSA. Trimming took off 1 base at V and 0 bases at J, with 16 bases between the two ends. Each sample gave at least 7 million isolated PBMCs.

What was sequenced was blood. The chain has TRBV7-2 and TRBJ1-5, with D possibly matching TRBD1 (5 bases). The sequence was obtained from a man aged 25-45 years in good health. CDR3 sequence reads: CASSLGMGRSYSNQPQHF. As DNA, the CDR3 is TGTGCCAGCAGCTTAGGAATGGGGCGGAGCTATAGCAATCAGCCCCAGCATTTT.